A single sample is the source of the 27 T cell receptor beta chains below, sequenced in a study of blood T cells in healthy people across ages. Combining a sample-barcoded 5' primer with a J-beta primer mix, a second PCR ran for 7 to 11 cycles. TCRdb re-analysed the 5' RACE reads in MiXCR, keeping a single row per CDR3 protein. The data contain roughly 860,000 distinct CDR3 sequences, around 62% of them singletons. The specimen sequenced was blood. These TCRs come from a man aged 30-40 years in good health.

This chain joins TRBV28 and TRBJ2-5, with 9 positions matching TRBD1. The CDR3 is 16 residues long. J gave up 4 bases and V 7 bases, and 13 bases lay outside the gene matches. CDR1 and CDR2 (germline): MDHEN, SYDVKM. In DNA form, the CDR3 reads TGTGCCAGCACCGAGAGCACGGGACAGGGCACAGAGACCCAGTACTTC. It yields the protein CASTESTGQGTETQYF.

V and J are TRBV15 and TRBJ2-5; D is possibly TRBD1 (5 bases). Deletions cut 3 bases from V and 1 base from J, with 9 bases between. The CDR3 runs 14 residues. Per germline, CDR1 LNHNV and CDR2 YYDKDF (reference sequence). The CDR3 spells CATSSPRGQETQYF. The CDR3 DNA sequence: TGTGCCACCAGCAGTCCTAGGGGCCAAGAGACCCAGTACTTC.

The V and J genes are TRBV20-1 and TRBJ1-2; maybe TRBD1 (5 bases). The V and J ends lost 5 bases and 6 bases respectively, with 19 bases between them. The CDR3 is 14 residues long. Germline V gene lookup returns CDR1 DFQATT and CDR2 SNEGSKA (reference sequence). The DNA of the CDR3 is TGCAGTGCTGCCCTGGCAAGTCCGGGGGATGGCTACACCTTC. It translates to CSAALASPGDGYTF.

The genes are TRBV11-2 and TRBJ2-7; D may be TRBD1 (6 bases). Germline V CDR1 and CDR2: SGHAT, FQNNGV. Trimming pared 1 base from V and 3 bases from J, leaving 10 bases between. The CDR3 sequence is 14 residues long. CDR3 loop: CASSLGPGVYEQYF. DNA of the CDR3: TGTGCCAGCAGCTTAGGTCCAGGGGTCTACGAGCAGTACTTC.

The rearrangement joins TRBV28 to TRBJ1-5; D remains ambiguous. CDR3 length equals 15 residues. The V gene lost 5 bases and the J gene lost 0 bases, with 11 bases spanning the gap. CDR1 is MDHEN, CDR2 SYDVKM, per germline. As DNA, the CDR3 is TGTGCCAGCAGTCTGACCCGACATAGCAATCAGCCCCAGCATTTT. It translates to CASSLTRHSNQPQHF.

The chain recombines TRBV15 with TRBJ2-1, with a possible D match to TRBD2 (5 bases). CDR3 size: 15 residues. Germline V gives CDR1 LNHNV, CDR2 YYDKDF (reference sequence). Trimming cost V 0 bases and J 6 bases, with 12 bases left between them. The CDR3 loop reads CATSRDGRVSNEQFF. CDR3 nucleotide sequence: TGTGCCACCAGCAGAGACGGGCGGGTTTCCAATGAGCAGTTCTTC. The complete variable domain, with remaining parts taken from reference TRBV15 and TRBJ2-1, reads DAMVIQNPRYQVTQFGKPVTLSCSQTLNHNVMYWYQQKSSQAPKLLFHYYDKDFNNEADTPDNFQSRRPNTSFCFLDIRSPGLGDTAMYLCATSRDGRVSNEQFFGPGTRLTVL.

This clonotype was seen more than once but under ten times. The CDR3 region is CASSYSGGNYGYTF. The CDR3 DNA is TGTGCCAGCAGTTACTCGGGGGGTAACTATGGCTACACCTTC. The gene calls are TRBV6-6 and TRBJ1-2; weak D call: TRBD1 (5 bases). The CDR3 spans 14 residues. Germline V gene lookup returns CDR1 MNHNY and CDR2 SVGAGI (reference sequence). The V end was cut by 0 bases, the J end by 1 base, with 6 bases between.

This clonotype was seen more than once but under ten times. V usage is TRBV4-2 and J usage is TRBJ2-1; the D gene could be TRBD1 or TRBD2 (6 bases each). This CDR3 region has 16 residues. The germline V and J ends were trimmed by 4 bases and 6 bases, with 19 bases remaining between them. Germline CDR1 and CDR2: LGHNA and YNFKEQ. Written as DNA, the CDR3 is TGTGCCAGCAGCCCAGGGGACTTCGACGGTTCCAATGAGCAGTTCTTC. Encoded protein: CASSPGDFDGSNEQFF.

Only a few counts were recorded for this clonotype. V usage is TRBV7-2 and J usage is TRBJ2-1; 10 bases are a match to TRBD2. The CDR3 contains 17 residues. Germline CDR1 is SGHTA and CDR2 is FQGNSA. J was trimmed by 0 bases and V by 2 bases; bases with no gene match: 4. The CDR3 nucleotides read TGTGCCAGCAGCTTAAGGGCTAGCGGGAGCTCCTACAATGAGCAGTTCTTC. Residues: CASSLRASGSSYNEQFF. The whole variable domain, filled in from reference TRBV7-2 and TRBJ2-1, reads GAGVSQSPSNKVTEKGKDVELRCDPISGHTALYWYRQSLGQGLEFLIYFQGNSAPDKSGLPSDRFSAERTGGSVSTLTIQRTQQEDSAVYLCASSLRASGSSYNEQFFGPGTRLTVL.

The chain uses TRBV5-1 and TRBJ2-3, with a weak D call TRBD2 (5 bases). The germline V gene encodes CDR1 SGHRS and CDR2 YFSETQ. Deletions cut 4 bases from V and 6 bases from J, with 9 bases between. The CDR3 runs 12 residues. CDR3 loop: CASSGESDTQYF. The CDR3 DNA reads TGCGCCAGCAGCGGGGAGAGCGATACGCAGTATTTT.

The chain carries TRBV25-1 and TRBJ1-2; D is uncertain. Germline values: CDR1 MGHDK, CDR2 SYGVNS. V was cut by 3 bases and J by 2 bases, with 16 bases left in between. This CDR3 has 16 residues. The CDR3 here is CASSDPSGRTNYGYTF. The CDR3 DNA reads TGTGCCAGCAGTGACCCATCCGGGAGGACGAACTATGGCTACACCTTC.

This clonotype was seen at least ten times. This chain joins TRBV7-9 and TRBJ1-5, with a possible D match to TRBD1 (5 bases). The CDR3 spans 13 residues. The germline gives CDR1 SEHNR, CDR2 FQNEAQ (reference sequence). V lost 5 bases to trimming and J lost 1 base, with 6 bases between them. CDR3 sequence: CASSRGSNQPQHF. Written as DNA, the CDR3 is TGTGCCAGCAGCCGGGGCAGCAATCAGCCCCAGCATTTT.

This clonotype has more than one count but fewer than ten. V is TRBV12-3 or TRBV12-4 and J is TRBJ1-2; TRBD1 aligns across 7 bases. The length of the CDR3 is 14 residues. V shed 7 bases and J 2 bases; nucleotides not matched to a gene: 7. CDR3 sequence reads: CASKFRGQNYGYTF. Here the CDR3 DNA reads TGTGCCAGCAAGTTTAGGGGGCAAAACTATGGCTACACCTTC.

This chain uses TRBV27 with TRBJ2-7; 7 nucleotides match TRBD2. The germline V gene has CDR1 MNHEY and CDR2 SMNVEV (reference sequence). Losses at the gene ends were 2 bases for V and 7 bases for J; bases not matched to a gene: 8. The length of the CDR3 is 14 residues. CDR3 DNA: TGTGCCAGCAGTTTAAGTTTAGCGGGTAGTGAGCAGTACTTC. It codes for CASSLSLAGSEQYF.

Comment on this clonotype: Germline and junction disagree at one end, which may indicate a read error. The chain links TRBV28 to TRBJ1-2; 8 bases agree with TRBD1. Germline CDR1 reads MDHEN; CDR2 reads SYDVKM. CDR3 length equals 14 residues. DNA for the CDR3: TGTGCCTGCAGCTCCCCCGGACAGGGCCATGGCTACACCTTC. It yields the protein CACSSPGQGHGYTF.

The chain has TRBV7-2 and TRBJ1-4; D is uncertain. V was cut by 4 bases and J by 0 bases, with 12 bases left in between. CDR1 is SGHTA and CDR2 is FQGNSA in the germline V gene. The length of the CDR3 is 16 residues. In nucleotides, the CDR3 is TGTGCCAGCAGCTCCAAGTGGGATGCAACTAATGAAAAACTGTTTTTT. Protein: CASSSKWDATNEKLFF.

The chain recombines TRBV3-1 with TRBJ2-5; 7 positions match TRBD1. Germline assignment: CDR1 LGHDT and CDR2 YNNKEL (reference sequence). This CDR3 is 16 amino acids long. The V gene end was trimmed by 4 bases and the J gene end by 2 bases; junction bases not matched to a gene: 10. The CDR3 here is CASSPIISGGQETQYF. The CDR3 region has the DNA TGTGCCAGCAGCCCGATAATTTCAGGGGGACAAGAGACCCAGTACTTC.

This rearrangement joins TRBV20-1 to TRBJ2-3, with 7 bases identical to TRBD2. There are 14 residues in the CDR3. J was trimmed by 0 bases and V by 7 bases; bases with no gene match: 7. The V gene's germline CDR1 is DFQATT and CDR2 SNEGSKA (reference sequence). Here the CDR3 reads CSGGGRLSTDTQYF. For the CDR3, the DNA is TGCAGTGGGGGGGGTCGCCTTAGCACAGATACGCAGTATTTT.

The chain carries TRBV11-1 and TRBJ2-7, with 7 nucleotides matching TRBD1. Germline lookup yields CDR1 SGHAT and CDR2 FQDESV (reference sequence). V dropped 8 bases and J dropped 0; count of bases not matched to a gene: 16. The CDR3 is made up of 17 amino acids. CDR3 bases: TGTGCCAGCTTTGGCACTGAGGGGGCCACAAGCTCCTACGAGCAGTACTTC. It encodes CASFGTEGATSSYEQYF. Supplemented by reference TRBV11-1 and TRBJ2-7, the full variable domain reads EAEVAQSPRYKITEKSQAVAFWCDPISGHATLYWYRQILGQGPELLVQFQDESVVDDSQLPKDRFSAERLKGVDSTLKIQPAELGDSAMYLCASFGTEGATSSYEQYFGPGTRLTVT.

J is TRBJ1-1 and V is TRBV6-6, with 9 bases aligning to TRBD1. The CDR3 extends over 16 amino acids. Germline V gene data show CDR1 as MNHNY and CDR2 as SVGAGI (reference sequence). The J segment lost 0 bases and the V segment lost 6 bases, leaving 8 bases of the junction unmatched. CDR3 nucleotide sequence: TGTGCCAGCAGCGACCCACAGGGGGCATTGAACACTGAAGCTTTCTTT. Translated, it gives CASSDPQGALNTEAFF.

The rearrangement links TRBV15 to TRBJ2-1; no clear D gene. With 0 bases removed from V and 12 bases from J, the gap between germline ends came to 12 bases. The CDR3 covers 13 residues. The germline gives CDR1 LNHNV, CDR2 YYDKDF (reference sequence). The CDR3 nucleotides are TGTGCCACCAGCAGAGACCTCAAATCGGGGCAGTTCTTC. Translating gives CATSRDLKSGQFF.

This clonotype was observed a few times. The V gene is TRBV28, the J gene TRBJ2-7, with TRBD2 matching over 11 bases. The CDR3 has 13 residues. Germline CDR1 MDHEN, CDR2 SYDVKM. Trimming cost V 10 bases and J 3 bases; bases outside gene matches: 5. In DNA, the CDR3 is TGTGCCAAGCGACTAGCGGGGTACTACGAGCAGTACTTC. This encodes CAKRLAGYYEQYF.

V is TRBV7-2 and J is TRBJ2-5; TRBD2 matches 14 bases. V was pared by 5 bases and J by 4 bases, with 3 bases of the junction left unmatched. Germline assignment: CDR1 SGHTA and CDR2 FQGNSA. This CDR3 contains 15 residues. The chain's CDR3 is CASSPGLAGVETQYF. The DNA of the CDR3 is TGTGCCAGCAGCCCGGGACTAGCGGGGGTAGAGACCCAGTACTTC.

The chain employs TRBV6-6 and TRBJ2-1; D gene unclear. Germline V gene lookup returns CDR1 MNHNY and CDR2 SVGAGI (reference sequence). V lost 6 bases and J lost 3, with 12 bases in between. The CDR3 is 14 residues long. The CDR3 region has the DNA TGTGCCAGCAGAACTGGGCGGAACTACAATGAGCAGTTCTTC. Amino acids: CASRTGRNYNEQFF.

In its sample, this clonotype was seen a few times. The germline gene is not matched at one end of the junction; a read error may be the cause. This sequence joins TRBV9 and TRBJ2-1, with D perhaps TRBD2 (6 bases). The CDR3 loop spans 15 amino acids. Looked up from germline, CDR1 is SGDLS and CDR2 is YYNGEE. CDR3 sequence (DNA): TGTGCCAGCGGCGTAGGCGGGACGGCCTACAATGAGCAGTTCTTC. It specifies CASGVGGTAYNEQFF.

This CDR3 reads CASSQRQDFSPLHF. CDR3 sequence (DNA): TGTGCCAGCAGCCAAAGACAGGATTTTTCACCCCTCCACTTT. V and J are TRBV3-1 and TRBJ1-6, with a tentative D call TRBD1 (6 bases). Germline V gene sequence: CDR1 LGHDT, CDR2 YNNKEL (reference sequence). The length of the CDR3 is 14 residues. The germline V and J ends were trimmed by 2 bases and 9 bases, with 11 bases remaining between them.

The chain carries TRBV5-1 and TRBJ2-1; 9 bases agree with TRBD2. Trimming removed 4 bases from V and 4 bases from J; junction bases left unmatched: 6. CDR1 and CDR2 from the germline V gene are SGHRS and YFSETQ. The CDR3 loop spans 15 amino acids. CDR3 DNA sequence: TGCGCCAGCAGCGCGACTAGCGGCGTATACAATGAGCAGTTCTTC. Translation gives CASSATSGVYNEQFF.